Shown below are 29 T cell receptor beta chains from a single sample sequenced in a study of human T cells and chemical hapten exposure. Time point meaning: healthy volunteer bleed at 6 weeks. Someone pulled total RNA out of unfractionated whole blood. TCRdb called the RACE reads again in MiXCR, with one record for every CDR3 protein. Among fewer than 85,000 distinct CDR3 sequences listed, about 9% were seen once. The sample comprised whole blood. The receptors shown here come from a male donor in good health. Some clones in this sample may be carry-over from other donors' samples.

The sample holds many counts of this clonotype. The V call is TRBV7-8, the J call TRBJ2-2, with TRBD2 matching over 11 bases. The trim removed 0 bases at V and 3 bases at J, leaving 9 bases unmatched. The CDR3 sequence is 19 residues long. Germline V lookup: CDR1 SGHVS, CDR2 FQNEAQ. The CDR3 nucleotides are TGTGCCAGCAGCTTAGCGCTCACCGAACTAGCGGGAGACACCGGGGAGCTGTTTTTT. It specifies CASSLALTELAGDTGELFF. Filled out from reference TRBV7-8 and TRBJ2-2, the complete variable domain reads GAGVSQSPRYKVAKRGQDVALRCDPISGHVSLFWYQQALGQGPEFLTYFQNEAQLDKSGLPSDRFFAERPEGSVSTLKIQRTQQEDSAVYLCASSLALTELAGDTGELFFGEGSRLTVL.

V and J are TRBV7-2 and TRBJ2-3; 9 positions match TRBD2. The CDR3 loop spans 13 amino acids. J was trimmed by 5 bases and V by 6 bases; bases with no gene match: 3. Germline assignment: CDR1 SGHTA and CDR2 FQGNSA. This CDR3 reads CASRAGGGDTQYF. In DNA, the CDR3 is TGTGCCAGCAGAGCGGGGGGCGGAGATACGCAGTATTTT. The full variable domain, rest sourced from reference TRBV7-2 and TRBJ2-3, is GAGVSQSPSNKVTEKGKDVELRCDPISGHTALYWYRQSLGQGLEFLIYFQGNSAPDKSGLPSDRFSAERTGGSVSTLTIQRTQQEDSAVYLCASRAGGGDTQYFGPGTRLTVL.

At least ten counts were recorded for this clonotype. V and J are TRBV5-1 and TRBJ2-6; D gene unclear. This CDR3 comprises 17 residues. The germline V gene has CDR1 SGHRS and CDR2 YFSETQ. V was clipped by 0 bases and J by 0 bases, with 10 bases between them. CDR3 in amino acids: CASSLVPVSSGANVLTF. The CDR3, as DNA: TGCGCCAGCAGCTTGGTTCCAGTTAGCTCTGGGGCCAACGTCCTGACTTTC.

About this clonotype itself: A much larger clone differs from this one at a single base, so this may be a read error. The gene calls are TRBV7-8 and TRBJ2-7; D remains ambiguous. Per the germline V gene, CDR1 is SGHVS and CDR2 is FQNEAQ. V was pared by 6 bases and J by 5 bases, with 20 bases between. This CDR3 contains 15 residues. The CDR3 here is CASRHRPATLDEQYF. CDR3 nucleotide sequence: TGTGCCAGCAGACATAGGCCAGCCACTCTAGACGAGCAGTACTTC.

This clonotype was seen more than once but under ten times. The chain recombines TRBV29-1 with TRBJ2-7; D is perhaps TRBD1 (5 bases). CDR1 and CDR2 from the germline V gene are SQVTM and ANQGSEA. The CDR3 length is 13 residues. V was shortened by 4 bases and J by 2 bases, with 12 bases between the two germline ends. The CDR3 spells CSVVVGRAYEQYF. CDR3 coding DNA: TGCAGCGTTGTCGTCGGCAGGGCCTACGAGCAGTACTTC.

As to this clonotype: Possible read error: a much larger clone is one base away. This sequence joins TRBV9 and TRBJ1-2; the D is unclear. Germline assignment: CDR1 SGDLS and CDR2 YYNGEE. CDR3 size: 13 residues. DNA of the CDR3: TGTGCCAGCAGCGTACATCATAACTTTGGCTACACCTTC. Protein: CASSVHHNFGYTF.

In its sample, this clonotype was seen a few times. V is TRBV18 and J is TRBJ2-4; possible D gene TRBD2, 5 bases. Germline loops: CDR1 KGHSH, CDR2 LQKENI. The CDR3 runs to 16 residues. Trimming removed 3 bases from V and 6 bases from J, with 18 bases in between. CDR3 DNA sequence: TGTGCCAGCTCACCTCTCGTGGGAGAAATAGTAAACATTCAGTACTTC. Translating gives CASSPLVGEIVNIQYF. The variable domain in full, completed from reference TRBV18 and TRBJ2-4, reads NAGVMQNPRHLVRRRGQEARLRCSPMKGHSHVYWYRQLPEEGLKFMVYLQKENIIDESGMPKERFSAEFPKEGPSILRIQQVVRGDSAAYFCASSPLVGEIVNIQYFGAGTRLSVL.

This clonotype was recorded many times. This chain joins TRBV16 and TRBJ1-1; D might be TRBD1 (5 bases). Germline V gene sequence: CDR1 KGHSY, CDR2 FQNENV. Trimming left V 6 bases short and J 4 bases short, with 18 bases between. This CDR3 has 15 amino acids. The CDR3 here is CASRAGLNLLTEAFF. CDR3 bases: TGTGCCAGCAGAGCAGGGTTAAACCTTCTCACTGAAGCTTTCTTT. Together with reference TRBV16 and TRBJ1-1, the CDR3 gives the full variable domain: GEEVAQTPKHLVRGEGQKAKLYCAPIKGHSYVFWYQQVLKNEFKFLISFQNENVFDETGMPKERFSAKCLPNSPCSLEIQATKLEDSAVYFCASRAGLNLLTEAFFGQGTRLTVV.

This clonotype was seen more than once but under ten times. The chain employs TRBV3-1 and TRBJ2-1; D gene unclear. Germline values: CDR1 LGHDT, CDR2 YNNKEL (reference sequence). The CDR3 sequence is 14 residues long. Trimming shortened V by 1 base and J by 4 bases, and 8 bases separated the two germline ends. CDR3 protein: CASSQGRPYNEQFF. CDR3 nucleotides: TGTGCCAGCAGCCAAGGGAGACCGTACAATGAGCAGTTCTTC.

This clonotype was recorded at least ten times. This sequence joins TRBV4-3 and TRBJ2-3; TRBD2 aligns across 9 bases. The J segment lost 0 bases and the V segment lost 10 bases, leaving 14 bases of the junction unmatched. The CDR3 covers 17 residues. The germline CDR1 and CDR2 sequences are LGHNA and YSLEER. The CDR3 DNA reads TGCGCCACCAGGAAGCTAGCGGGGCGCTATAGCACAGATACGCAGTATTTT. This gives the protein CATRKLAGRYSTDTQYF.

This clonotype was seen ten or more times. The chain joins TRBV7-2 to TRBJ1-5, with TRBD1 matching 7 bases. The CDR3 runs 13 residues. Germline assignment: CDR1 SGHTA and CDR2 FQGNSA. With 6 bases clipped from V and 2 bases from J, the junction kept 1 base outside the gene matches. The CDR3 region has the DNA TGTGCCAGCAGAGGGACAGGCAATCAGCCCCAGCATTTT. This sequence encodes CASRGTGNQPQHF.

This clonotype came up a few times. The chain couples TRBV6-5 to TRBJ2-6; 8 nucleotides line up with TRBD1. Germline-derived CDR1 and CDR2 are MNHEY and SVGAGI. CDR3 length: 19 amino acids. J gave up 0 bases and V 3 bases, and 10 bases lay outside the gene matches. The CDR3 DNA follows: TGTGCCAGCAGTTATGTAGGGGGACAGGTTAGCTCTGGGGCCAACGTCCTGACTTTC. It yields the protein CASSYVGGQVSSGANVLTF.

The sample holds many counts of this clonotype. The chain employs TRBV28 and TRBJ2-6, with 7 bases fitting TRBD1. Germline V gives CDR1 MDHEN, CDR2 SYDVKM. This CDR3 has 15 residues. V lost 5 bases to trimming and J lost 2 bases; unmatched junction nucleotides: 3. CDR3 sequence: CASSIGTAGANVLTF. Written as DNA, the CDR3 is TGTGCCAGCAGTATTGGGACAGCTGGGGCCAACGTCCTGACTTTC.

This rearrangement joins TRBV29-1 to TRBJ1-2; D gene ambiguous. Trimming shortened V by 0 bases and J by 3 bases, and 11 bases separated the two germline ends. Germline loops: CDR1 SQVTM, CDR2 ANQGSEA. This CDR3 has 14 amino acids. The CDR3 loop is CSVEDGGEHYGYTF. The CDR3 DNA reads TGCAGCGTTGAAGATGGTGGAGAGCACTATGGCTACACCTTC.

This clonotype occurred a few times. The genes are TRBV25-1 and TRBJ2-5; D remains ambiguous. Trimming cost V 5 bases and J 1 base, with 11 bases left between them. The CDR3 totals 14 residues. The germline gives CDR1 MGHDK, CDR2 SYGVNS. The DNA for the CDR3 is TGTGCCAGCAGTTTTCCCGGACCCCAAGAGACCCAGTACTTC. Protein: CASSFPGPQETQYF.

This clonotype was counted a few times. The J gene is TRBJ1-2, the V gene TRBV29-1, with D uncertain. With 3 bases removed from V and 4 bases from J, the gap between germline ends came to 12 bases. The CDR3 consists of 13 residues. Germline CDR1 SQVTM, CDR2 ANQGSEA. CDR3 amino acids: CSVEVAQSYGYTF. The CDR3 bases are TGCAGCGTTGAGGTGGCGCAGTCCTATGGCTACACCTTC.

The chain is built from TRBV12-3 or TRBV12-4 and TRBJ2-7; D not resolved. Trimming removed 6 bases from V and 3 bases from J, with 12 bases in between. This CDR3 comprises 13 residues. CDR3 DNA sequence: TGTGCCAGCAGCTTGGATACCGGCTACGAGCAGTACTTC. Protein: CASSLDTGYEQYF.

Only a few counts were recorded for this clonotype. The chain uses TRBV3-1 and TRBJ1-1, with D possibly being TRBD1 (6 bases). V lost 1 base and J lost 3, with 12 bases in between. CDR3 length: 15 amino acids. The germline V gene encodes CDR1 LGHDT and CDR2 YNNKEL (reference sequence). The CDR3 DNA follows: TGTGCCAGCAGCCAAGGGGGCAGGGGTGACACTGAAGCTTTCTTT. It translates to CASSQGGRGDTEAFF.

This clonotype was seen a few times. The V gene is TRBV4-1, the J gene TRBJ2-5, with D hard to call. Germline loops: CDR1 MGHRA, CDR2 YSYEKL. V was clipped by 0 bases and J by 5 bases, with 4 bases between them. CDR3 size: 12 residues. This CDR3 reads CASSQDPETQYF. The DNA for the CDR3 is TGCGCCAGCAGCCAAGATCCCGAGACCCAGTACTTC.

The CDR3 DNA reads as TGTGCCACCAGCAGAGTCGAGACGGCTTATGGCTACACCTTC. It encodes CATSRVETAYGYTF. The chain couples TRBV15 to TRBJ1-2; D not certain. Trimming stripped 1 base from V and 5 bases from J, with 11 bases between. The CDR3 extends over 14 amino acids. Germline V gene sequence: CDR1 LNHNV, CDR2 YYDKDF (reference sequence).

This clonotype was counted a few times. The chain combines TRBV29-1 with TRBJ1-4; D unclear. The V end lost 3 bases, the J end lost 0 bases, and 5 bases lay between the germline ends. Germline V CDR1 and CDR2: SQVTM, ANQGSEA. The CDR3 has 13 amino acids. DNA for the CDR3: TGCAGCGTTGAGGTTGCAACTAATGAAAAACTGTTTTTT. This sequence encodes CSVEVATNEKLFF.

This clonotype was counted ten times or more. The CDR3 protein is CASSLEVAGGGTDTQYF. The CDR3 DNA follows: TGTGCCAGCAGCTTAGAAGTGGCGGGAGGTGGCACAGATACGCAGTATTTT. The V call is TRBV7-6, the J call TRBJ2-3; 8 nucleotides match TRBD2. Germline CDR1 SGHVS, CDR2 FNYEAQ. Trimming at V came to 1 base and at J to 1 base, leaving 7 bases not matched to a gene. The CDR3 loop spans 17 amino acids.

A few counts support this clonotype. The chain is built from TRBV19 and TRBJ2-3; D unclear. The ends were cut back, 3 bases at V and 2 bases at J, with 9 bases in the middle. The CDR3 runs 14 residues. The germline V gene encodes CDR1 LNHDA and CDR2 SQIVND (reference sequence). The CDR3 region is CASSIGDDTDTQYF. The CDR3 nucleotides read TGTGCCAGTAGTATTGGAGATGACACAGATACGCAGTATTTT.

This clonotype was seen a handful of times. Here the CDR3 reads CASSVGGTGIPYEQYF. CDR3 nucleotide sequence: TGTGCCAGCAGCGTAGGTGGGACAGGGATTCCCTACGAGCAGTACTTC. V usage is TRBV9 and J usage is TRBJ2-7; 9 bases align to TRBD1. The CDR3 length is 16 residues. With V trimmed by 0 bases and J by 2 bases, 6 bases remained unmatched. CDR1 and CDR2 (germline): SGDLS, YYNGEE.

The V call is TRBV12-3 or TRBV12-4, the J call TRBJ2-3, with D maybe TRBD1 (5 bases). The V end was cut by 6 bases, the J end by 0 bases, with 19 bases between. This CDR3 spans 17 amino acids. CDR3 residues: CASSSTRRVTSTDTQYF. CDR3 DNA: TGTGCCAGCAGCTCGACGCGCAGGGTTACTAGCACAGATACGCAGTATTTT.

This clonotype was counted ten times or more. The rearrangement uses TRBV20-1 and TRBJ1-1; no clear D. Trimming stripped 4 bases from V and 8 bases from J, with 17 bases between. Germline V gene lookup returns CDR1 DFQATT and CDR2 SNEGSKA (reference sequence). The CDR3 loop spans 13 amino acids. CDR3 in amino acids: CSAIPMGSTEAFF. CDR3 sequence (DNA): TGCAGTGCTATACCTATGGGGAGTACCGAAGCTTTCTTT.

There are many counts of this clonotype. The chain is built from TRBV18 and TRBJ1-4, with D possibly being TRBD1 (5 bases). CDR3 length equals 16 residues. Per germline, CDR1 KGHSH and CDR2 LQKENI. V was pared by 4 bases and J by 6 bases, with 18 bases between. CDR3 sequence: CASSLRMGTGDEKLFF. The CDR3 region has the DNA TGTGCCAGCTCACTGCGAATGGGAACGGGGGATGAAAAACTGTTTTTT.

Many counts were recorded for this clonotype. Here the CDR3 reads CASSNTEAFF. CDR3 bases: TGTGCCTCGTCGAACACTGAAGCTTTCTTT. The rearrangement uses TRBV6-6 and TRBJ1-1; D call uncertain. Germline CDR1 is MNHNY and CDR2 is SVGAGI (reference sequence). This CDR3 region has 10 residues. The V and J ends lost 11 bases and 1 base respectively, with 5 bases between them.

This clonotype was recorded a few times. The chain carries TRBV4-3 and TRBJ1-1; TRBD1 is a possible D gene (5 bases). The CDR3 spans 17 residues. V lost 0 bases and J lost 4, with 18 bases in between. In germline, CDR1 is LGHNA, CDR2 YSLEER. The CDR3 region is CASSQERQGWGSTEAFF. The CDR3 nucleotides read TGCGCCAGCAGCCAAGAACGGCAGGGATGGGGGAGCACTGAAGCTTTCTTT.